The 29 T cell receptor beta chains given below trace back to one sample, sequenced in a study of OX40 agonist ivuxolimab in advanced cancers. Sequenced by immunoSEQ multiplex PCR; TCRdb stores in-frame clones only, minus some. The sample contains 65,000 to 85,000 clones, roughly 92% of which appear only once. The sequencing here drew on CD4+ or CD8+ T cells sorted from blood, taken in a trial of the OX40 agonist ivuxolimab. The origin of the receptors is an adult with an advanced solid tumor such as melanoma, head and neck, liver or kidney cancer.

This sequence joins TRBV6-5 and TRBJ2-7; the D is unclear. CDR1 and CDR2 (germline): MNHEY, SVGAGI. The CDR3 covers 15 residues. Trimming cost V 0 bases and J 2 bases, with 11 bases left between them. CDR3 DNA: TGTGCCAGCAGTTACTCGGAGACGCCAGCCTACGAGCAGTACTTC. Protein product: CASSYSETPAYEQYF.

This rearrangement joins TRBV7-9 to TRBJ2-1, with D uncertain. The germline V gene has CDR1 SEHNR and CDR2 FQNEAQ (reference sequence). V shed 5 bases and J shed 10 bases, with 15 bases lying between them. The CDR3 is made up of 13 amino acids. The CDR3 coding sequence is TGTGCCAGCAGCCATCCCACTGGACGAGAGCAGTTCTTC. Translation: CASSHPTGREQFF.

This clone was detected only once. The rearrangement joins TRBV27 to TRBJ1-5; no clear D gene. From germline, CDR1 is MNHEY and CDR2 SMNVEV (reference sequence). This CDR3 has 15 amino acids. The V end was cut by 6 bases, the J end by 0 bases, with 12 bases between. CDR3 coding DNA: TGTGCCAGCAGGATGGGAACCTATAGCAATCAGCCCCAGCATTTT. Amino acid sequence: CASRMGTYSNQPQHF.

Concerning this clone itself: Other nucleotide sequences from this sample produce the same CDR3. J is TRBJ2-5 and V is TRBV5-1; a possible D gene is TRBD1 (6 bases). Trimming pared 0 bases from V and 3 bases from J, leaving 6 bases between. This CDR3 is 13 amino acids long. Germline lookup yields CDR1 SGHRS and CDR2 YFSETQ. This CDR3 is CASSLGTEETQYF. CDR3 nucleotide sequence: TGCGCCAGCAGCTTGGGGACAGAAGAGACCCAGTACTTC. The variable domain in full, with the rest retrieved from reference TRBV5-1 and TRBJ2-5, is KAGVTQTPRYLIKTRGQQVTLSCSPISGHRSVSWYQQTPGQGLQFLFEYFSETQRNKGNFPGRFSGRQFSNSRSEMNVSTLELGDSALYLCASSLGTEETQYFGPGTRLLVL.

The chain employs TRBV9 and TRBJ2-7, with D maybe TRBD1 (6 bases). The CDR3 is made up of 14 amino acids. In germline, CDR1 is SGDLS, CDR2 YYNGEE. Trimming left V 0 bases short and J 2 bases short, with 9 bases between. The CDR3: CASSVGQAAYEQYF. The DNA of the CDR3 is TGTGCCAGCAGCGTAGGACAGGCTGCCTACGAGCAGTACTTC. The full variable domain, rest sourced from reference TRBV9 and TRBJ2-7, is DSGVTQTPKHLITATGQRVTLRCSPRSGDLSVYWYQQSLDQGLQFLIQYYNGEERAKGNILERFSAQQFPDLHSELNLSSLELGDSALYFCASSVGQAAYEQYFGPGTRLTVT.

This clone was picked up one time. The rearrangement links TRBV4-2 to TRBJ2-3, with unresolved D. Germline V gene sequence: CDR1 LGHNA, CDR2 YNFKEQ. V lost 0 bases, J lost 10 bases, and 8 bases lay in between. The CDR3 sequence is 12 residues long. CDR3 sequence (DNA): TGTGCCAGCAGCCAAGACGGAGTCTCGCAGTATTTT. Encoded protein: CASSQDGVSQYF.

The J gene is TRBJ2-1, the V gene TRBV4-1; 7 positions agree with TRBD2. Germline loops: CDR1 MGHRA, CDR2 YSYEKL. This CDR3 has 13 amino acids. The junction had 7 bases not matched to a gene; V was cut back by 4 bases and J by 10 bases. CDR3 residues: CASSRGSTGEQFF. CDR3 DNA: TGCGCCAGCAGCCGCGGGAGCACGGGAGAGCAGTTCTTC.

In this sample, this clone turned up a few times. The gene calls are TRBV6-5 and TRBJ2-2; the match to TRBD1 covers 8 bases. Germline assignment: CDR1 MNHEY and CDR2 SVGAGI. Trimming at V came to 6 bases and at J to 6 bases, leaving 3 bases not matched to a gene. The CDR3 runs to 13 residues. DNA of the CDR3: TGTGCCAGCAGCAGCAGGGGGCCCGGGGAGCTGTTTTTT. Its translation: CASSSRGPGELFF.

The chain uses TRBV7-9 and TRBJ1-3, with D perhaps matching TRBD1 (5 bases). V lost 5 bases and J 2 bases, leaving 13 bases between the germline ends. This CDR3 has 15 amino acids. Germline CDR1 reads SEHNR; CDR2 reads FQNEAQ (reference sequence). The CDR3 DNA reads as TGTGCCAGCAGCCTTAGAAGGGACGCTGGAAACACCATATATTTT. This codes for CASSLRRDAGNTIYF.

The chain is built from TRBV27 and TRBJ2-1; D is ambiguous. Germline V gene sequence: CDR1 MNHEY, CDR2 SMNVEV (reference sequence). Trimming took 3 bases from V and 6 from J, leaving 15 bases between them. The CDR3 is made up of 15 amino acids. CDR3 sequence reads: CASSFSRDGSNEQFF. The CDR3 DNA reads TGTGCCAGCAGTTTTTCCCGAGACGGCAGCAATGAGCAGTTCTTC.

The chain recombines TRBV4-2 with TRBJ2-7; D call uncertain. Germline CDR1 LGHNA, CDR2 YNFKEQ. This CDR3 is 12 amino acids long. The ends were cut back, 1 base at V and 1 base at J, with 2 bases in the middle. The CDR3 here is CASSQGSYEQYF. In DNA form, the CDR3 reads TGTGCCAGCAGCCAAGGGTCCTACGAGCAGTACTTC.

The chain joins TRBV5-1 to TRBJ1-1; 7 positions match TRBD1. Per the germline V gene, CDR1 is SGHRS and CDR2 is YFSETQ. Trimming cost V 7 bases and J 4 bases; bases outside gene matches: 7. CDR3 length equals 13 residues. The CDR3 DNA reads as TGCGCCAGCTGCCCGACAGGGATCACTGAAGCTTTCTTT. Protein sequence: CASCPTGITEAFF. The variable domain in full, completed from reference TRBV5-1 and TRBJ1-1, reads KAGVTQTPRYLIKTRGQQVTLSCSPISGHRSVSWYQQTPGQGLQFLFEYFSETQRNKGNFPGRFSGRQFSNSRSEMNVSTLELGDSALYLCASCPTGITEAFFGQGTRLTVV.

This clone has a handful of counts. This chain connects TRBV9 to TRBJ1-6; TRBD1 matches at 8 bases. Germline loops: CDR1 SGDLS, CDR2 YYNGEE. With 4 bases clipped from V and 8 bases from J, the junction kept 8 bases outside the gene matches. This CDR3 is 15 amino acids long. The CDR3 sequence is CASSLGQEGDSPLHF. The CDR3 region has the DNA TGTGCCAGCAGCCTGGGACAGGAGGGGGATTCACCCCTCCACTTT.

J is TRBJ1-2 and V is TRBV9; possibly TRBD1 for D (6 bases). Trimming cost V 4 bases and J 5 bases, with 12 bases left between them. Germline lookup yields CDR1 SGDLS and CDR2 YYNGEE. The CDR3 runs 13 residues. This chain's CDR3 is CASSTGNEYGYTF. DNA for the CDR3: TGTGCCAGCAGCACAGGGAATGAGTATGGCTACACCTTC.

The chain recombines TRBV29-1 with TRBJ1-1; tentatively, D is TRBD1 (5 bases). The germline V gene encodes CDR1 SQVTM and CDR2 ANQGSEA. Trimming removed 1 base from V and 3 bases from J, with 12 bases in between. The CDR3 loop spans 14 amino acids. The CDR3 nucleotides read TGCAGCGTTGAAGGATTGGCGGGACACACTGAAGCTTTCTTT. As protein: CSVEGLAGHTEAFF.

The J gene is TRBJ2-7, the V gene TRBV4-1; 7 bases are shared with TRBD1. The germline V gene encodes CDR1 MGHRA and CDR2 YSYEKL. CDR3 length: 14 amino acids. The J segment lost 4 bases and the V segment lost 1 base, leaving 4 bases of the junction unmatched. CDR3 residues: CASSQVDREYEQYF. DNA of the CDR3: TGCGCCAGCAGCCAAGTCGACAGGGAGTACGAGCAGTACTTC.

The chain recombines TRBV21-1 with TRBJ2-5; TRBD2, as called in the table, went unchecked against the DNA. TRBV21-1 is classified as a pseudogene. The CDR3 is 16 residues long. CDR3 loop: CASSKGGGLDQETQYF. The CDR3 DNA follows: TGTGCCAGCAGCAAAGGGGGGGGATTGGACCAAGAGACCCAGTACTTC.

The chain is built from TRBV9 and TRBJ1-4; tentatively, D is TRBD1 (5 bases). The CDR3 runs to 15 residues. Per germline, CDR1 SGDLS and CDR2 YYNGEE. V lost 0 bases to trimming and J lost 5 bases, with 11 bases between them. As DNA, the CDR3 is TGTGCCAGCAGCGTAGAAGGACACTTAAATGAAAAACTGTTTTTT. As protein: CASSVEGHLNEKLFF.

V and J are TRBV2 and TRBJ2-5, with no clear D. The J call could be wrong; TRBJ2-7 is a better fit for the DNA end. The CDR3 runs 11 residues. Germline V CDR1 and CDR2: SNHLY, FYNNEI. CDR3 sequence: CASSDQYEQYF. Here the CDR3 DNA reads TGTGCCAGCAGTGATCAGTACGAGCAGTACTTC.

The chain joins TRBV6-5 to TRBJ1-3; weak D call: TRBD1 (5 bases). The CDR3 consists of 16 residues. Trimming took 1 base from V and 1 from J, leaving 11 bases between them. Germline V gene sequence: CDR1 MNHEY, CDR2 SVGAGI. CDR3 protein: CASSYLGEGSGNTIYF. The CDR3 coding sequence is TGTGCCAGCAGTTACTTGGGGGAAGGTTCTGGAAACACCATATATTTT.

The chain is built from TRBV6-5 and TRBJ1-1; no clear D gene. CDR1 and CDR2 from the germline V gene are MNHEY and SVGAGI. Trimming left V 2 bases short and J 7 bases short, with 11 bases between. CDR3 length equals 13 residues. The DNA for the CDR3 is TGTGCCAGCAGTTACGGCAGTGTCAATGAAGCTTTCTTT. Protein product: CASSYGSVNEAFF.

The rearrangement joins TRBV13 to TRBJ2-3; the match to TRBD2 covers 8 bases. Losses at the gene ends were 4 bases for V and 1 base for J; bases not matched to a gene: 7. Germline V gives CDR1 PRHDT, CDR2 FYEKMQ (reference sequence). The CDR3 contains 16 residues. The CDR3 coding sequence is TGTGCCAGCAGCTCCTGGAGAGCGGGGGGCACAGATACGCAGTATTTT. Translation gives CASSSWRAGGTDTQYF.

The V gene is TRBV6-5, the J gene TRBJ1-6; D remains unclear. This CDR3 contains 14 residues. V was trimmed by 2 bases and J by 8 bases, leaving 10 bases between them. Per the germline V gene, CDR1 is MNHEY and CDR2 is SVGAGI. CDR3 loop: CASSYGSRDSPLHF. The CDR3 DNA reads TGTGCCAGCAGTTACGGGAGTAGGGATTCACCCCTCCACTTT.

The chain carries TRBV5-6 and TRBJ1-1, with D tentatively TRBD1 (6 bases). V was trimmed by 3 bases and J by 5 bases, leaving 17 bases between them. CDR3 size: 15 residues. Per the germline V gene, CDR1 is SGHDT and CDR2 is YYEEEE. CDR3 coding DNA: TGTGCCAGCAGCTCGACAGGAAGAGAATTGACTGAAGCTTTCTTT. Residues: CASSSTGRELTEAFF.

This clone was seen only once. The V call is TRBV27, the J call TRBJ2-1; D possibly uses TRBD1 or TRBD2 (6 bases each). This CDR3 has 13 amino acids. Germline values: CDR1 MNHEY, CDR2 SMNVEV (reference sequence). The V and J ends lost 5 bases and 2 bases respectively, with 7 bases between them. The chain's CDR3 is CASSGGPYNEQFF. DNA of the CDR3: TGTGCCAGCAGTGGGGGGCCCTACAATGAGCAGTTCTTC.

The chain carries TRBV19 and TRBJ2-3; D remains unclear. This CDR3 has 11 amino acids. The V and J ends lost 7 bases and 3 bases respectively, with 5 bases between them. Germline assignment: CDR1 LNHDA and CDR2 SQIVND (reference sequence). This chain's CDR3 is CASKETDTQYF. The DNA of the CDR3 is TGTGCCAGTAAGGAGACAGATACGCAGTATTTT.

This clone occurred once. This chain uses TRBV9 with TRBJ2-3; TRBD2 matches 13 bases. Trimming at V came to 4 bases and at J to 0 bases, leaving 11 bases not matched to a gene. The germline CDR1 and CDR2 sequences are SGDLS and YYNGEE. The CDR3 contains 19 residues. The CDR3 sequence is CASSYRTSGGGSSTDTQYF. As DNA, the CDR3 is TGTGCCAGCAGCTACCGGACTAGCGGGGGAGGATCTAGCACAGATACGCAGTATTTT.

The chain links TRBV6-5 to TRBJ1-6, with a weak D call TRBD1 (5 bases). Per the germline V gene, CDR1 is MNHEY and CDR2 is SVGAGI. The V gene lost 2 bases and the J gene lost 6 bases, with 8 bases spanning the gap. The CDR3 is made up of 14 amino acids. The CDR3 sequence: CASSYGGFNSPLHF. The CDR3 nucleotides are TGTGCCAGCAGTTACGGGGGGTTTAATTCACCCCTCCACTTT.

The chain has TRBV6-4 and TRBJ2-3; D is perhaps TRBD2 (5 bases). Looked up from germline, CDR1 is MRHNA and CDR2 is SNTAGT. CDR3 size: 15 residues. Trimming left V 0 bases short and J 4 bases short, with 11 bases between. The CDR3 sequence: CASSDSASMSDTQYF. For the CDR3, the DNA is TGTGCCAGCAGTGACTCGGCTAGCATGTCAGATACGCAGTATTTT.